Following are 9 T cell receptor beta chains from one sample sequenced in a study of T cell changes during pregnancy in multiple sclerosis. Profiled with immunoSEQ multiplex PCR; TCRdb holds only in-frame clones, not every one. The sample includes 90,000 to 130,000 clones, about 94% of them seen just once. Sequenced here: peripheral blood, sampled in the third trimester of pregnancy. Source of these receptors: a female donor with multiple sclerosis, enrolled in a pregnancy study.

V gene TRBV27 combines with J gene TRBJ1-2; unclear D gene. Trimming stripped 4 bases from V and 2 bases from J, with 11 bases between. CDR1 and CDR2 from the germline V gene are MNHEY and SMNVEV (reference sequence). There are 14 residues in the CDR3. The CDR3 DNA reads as TGTGCCAGCAGTTACCGGGGTTCCAACTATGGCTACACCTTC. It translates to CASSYRGSNYGYTF.

For the CDR3, the DNA is TGTGCCTGGAGTACAGGGATTCCTGAAAAACTGTTTTTT. It specifies CAWSTGIPEKLFF. The chain uses TRBV30 and TRBJ1-4; maybe TRBD1 (6 bases). CDR3 length: 13 amino acids. Trimming removed 2 bases from V and 7 bases from J, with 11 bases in between. The germline V gene has CDR1 GTSNPN and CDR2 SVGIG (reference sequence). Looking up the rest from reference TRBV30 and TRBJ1-4 gives the full variable domain: SQTIHQWPATLVQPVGSPLSLECTVEGTSNPNLYWYRQAAGRGLQLLFYSVGIGQISSEVPQNLSASRPQDRQFILSSKKLLLSDSGFYLCAWSTGIPEKLFFGSGTQLSVL.

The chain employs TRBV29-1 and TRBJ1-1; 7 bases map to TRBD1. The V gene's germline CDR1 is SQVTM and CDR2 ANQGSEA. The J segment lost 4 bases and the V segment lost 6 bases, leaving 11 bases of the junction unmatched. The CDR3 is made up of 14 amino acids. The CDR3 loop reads CSVGLNRGGTEAFF. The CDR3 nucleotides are TGCAGCGTCGGACTTAACAGGGGAGGCACTGAAGCTTTCTTT.

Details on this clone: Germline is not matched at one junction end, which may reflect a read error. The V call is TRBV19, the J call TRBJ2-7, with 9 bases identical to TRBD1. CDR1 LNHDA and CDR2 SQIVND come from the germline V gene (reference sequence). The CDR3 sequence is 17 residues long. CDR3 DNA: TGTGCCAGTAGTGCGGGGCGCGGGACAGGGATCTCCCACGAGCAGTACTTC. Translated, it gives CASSAGRGTGISHEQYF.

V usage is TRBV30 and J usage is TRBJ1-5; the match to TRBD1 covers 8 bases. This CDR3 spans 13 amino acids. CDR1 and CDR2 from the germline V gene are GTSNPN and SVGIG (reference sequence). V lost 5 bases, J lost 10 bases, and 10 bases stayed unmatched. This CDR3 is CAWGTGQSPPQHF. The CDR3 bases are TGTGCCTGGGGGACAGGTCAATCTCCACCCCAGCATTTT. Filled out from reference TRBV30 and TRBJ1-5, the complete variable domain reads SQTIHQWPATLVQPVGSPLSLECTVEGTSNPNLYWYRQAAGRGLQLLFYSVGIGQISSEVPQNLSASRPQDRQFILSSKKLLLSDSGFYLCAWGTGQSPPQHFGDGTRLSIL.

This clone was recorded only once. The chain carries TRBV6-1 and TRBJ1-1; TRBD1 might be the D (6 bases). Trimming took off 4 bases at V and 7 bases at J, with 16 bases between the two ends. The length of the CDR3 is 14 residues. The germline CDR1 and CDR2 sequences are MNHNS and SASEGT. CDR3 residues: CASSVAMGAGEAFF. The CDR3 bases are TGTGCCAGCAGTGTGGCTATGGGGGCGGGTGAAGCTTTCTTT.

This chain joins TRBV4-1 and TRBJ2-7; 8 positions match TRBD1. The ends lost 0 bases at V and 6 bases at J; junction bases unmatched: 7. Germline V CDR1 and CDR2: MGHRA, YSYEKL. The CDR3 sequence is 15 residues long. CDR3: CASSQEQDREVEQYF. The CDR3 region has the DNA TGCGCCAGCAGCCAAGAACAGGACAGGGAAGTCGAGCAGTACTTC.

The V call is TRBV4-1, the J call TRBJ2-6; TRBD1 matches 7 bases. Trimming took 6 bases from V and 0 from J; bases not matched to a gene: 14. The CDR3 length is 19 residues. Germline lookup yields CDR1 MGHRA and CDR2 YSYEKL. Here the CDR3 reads CASSLLQGKVGSGANVLTF. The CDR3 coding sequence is TGCGCCAGCAGTCTTCTACAGGGGAAGGTGGGCTCTGGGGCCAACGTCCTGACTTTC.

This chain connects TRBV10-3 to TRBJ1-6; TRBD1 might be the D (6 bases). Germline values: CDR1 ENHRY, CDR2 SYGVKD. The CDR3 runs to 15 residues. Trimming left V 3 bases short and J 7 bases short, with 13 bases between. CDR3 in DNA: TGTGCCATCAGTGACTTAGACAGGTTAAATTCACCCCTCCACTTT. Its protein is CAISDLDRLNSPLHF.